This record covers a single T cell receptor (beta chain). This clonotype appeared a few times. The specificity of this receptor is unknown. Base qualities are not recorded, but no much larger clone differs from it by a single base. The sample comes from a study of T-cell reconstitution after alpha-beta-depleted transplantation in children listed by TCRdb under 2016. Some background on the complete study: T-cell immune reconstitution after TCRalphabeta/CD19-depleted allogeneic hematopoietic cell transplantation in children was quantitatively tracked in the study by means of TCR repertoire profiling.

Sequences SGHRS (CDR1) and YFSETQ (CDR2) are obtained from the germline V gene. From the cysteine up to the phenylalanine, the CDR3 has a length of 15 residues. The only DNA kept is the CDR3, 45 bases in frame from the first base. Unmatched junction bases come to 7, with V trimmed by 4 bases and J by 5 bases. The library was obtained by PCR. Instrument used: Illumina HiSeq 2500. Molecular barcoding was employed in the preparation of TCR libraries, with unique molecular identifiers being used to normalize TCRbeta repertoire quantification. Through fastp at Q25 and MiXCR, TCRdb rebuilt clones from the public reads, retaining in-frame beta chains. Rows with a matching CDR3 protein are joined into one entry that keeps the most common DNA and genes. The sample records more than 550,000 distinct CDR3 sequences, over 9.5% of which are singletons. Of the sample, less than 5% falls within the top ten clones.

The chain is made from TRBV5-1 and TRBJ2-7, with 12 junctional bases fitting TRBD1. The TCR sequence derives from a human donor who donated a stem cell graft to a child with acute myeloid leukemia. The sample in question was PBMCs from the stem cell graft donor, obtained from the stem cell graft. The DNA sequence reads TGCGCCAGCAGCACGGGGACAGGGGGCGCGGACGAGCAGTACTTC. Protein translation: CASSTGTGGADEQYF.